The T cell receptor beta chain described here comes from a study of post-analysis software for immune sequencing data. The library was made from cDNA and included unique molecular identifiers. TCRdb reanalysed the PCR reads using MiXCR and keeps one entry per CDR3 protein. The table includes about half a million distinct CDR3 sequences, approximately 34% detected once. Study-wide results and limits: Roughly five TRBV segments were significantly more frequent in patients than in controls. TRBV5-6, TRBV5-1 and TRBV20-1 were among these segments. F-measure co-clustering was strong for batch-matched samples.

The V gene's germline CDR1 is KGHDR and CDR2 SFDVKD. V gave up 2 bases and J gave up 8 bases; unmatched junction bases: 7. CDR3 size: 14 residues. Of note for this clonotype: Its specificity is not known.

This clonotype was sampled from a girl younger than 18 with multiple sclerosis. This chain uses TRBV24-1 with TRBJ1-2; 7 bases agree with TRBD1. Sequenced material: blood. The CDR3 here is CATSDSADRTGYTF. As DNA, the CDR3 is TGTGCCACCAGTGATTCTGCGGACAGGACGGGCTACACCTTC.